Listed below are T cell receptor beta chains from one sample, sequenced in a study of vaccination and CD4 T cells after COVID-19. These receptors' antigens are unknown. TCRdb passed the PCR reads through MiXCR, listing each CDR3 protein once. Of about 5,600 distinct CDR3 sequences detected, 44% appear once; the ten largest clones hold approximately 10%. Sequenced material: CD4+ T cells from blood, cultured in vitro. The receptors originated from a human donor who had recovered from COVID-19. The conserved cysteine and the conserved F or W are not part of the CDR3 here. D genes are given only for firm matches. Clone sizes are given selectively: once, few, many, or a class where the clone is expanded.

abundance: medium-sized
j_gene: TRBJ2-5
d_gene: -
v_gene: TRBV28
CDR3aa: ASSPYGETQY

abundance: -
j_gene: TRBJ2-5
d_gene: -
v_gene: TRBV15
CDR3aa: ATSRGQQETQY

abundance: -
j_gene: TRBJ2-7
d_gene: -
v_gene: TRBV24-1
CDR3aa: ATSRGPGEQY

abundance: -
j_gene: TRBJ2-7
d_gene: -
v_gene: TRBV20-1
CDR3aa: SAREGKDGKQY

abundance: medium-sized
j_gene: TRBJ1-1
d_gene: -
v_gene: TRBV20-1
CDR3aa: SARSLRAEAF

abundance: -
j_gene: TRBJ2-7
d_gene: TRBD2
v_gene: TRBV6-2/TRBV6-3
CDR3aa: ASSYQRGSYEQY

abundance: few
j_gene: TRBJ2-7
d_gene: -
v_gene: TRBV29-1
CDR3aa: SVEWAYEQY

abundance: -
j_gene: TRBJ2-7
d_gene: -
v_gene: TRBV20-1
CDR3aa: GARTVSYEQY

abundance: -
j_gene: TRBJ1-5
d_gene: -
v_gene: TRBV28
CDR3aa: ASSLYRVGQPQH

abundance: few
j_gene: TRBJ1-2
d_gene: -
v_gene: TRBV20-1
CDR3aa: SARDKGFRDGYT

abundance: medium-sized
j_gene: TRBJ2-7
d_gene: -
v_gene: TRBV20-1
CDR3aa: SARDGTIEQY

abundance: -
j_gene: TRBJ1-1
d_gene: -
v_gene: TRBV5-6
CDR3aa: ASSLGWTEAF

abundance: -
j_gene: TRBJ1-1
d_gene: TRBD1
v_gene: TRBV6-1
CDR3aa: ASSDRGGAF

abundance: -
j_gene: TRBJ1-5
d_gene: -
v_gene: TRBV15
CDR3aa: ATSRDRDVEQPQH

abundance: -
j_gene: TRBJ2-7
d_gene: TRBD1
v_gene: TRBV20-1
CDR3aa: SARGIGTYEQY

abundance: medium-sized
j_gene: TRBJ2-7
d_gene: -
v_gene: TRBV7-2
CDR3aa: ASSFSTYEQY

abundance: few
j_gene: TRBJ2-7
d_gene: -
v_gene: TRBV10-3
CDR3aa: ASRGAEAYEQY

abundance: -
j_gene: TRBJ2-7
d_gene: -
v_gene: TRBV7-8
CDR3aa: ASSLILLGEQY

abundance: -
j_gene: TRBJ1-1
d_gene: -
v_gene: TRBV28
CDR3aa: ASSPYPRGKAF

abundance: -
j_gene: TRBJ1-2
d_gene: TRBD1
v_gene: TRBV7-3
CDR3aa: ASSLDRGGGYT

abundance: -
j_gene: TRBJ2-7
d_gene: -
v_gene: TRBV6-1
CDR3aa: ASSEPGSLSYEQY

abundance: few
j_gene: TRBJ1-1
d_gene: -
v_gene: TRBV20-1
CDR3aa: SADWVTGTEAF

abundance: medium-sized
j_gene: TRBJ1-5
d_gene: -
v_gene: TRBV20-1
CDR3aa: SARGGIQPQH

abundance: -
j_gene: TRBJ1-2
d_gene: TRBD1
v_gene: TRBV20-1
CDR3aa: SATGDREVNGYT

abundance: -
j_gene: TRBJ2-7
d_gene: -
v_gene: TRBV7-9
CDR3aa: ASSLGASSYEQY

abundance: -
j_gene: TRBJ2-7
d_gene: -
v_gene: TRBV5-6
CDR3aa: ASSLGYYEQY

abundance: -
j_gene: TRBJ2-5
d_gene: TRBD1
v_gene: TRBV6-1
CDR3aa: ASSSLQGAETQY

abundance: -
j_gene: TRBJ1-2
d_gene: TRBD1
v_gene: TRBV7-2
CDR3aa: ASSTGTGAYSGGYT